This T cell receptor (beta chain) was retrieved from a study of T cell responses to AZD1222 COVID-19 vaccine. Some clones are missing from TCRdb's copy, which holds only in-frame ones; the method was immunoSEQ multiplex PCR. Of 84,000 or so clones in the sample, roughly nine tenths are singletons; the top ten hold 30% to 35%. Points on this clone: Its specificity is unknown.

Study-wide results and limits: White British donors predominated, females outnumbered males, and clonal diversity was possibly underestimated. Repertoire samples came only from after the peak T cell response. Within unmutated variant regions lay the reported targets of nearly half of spike-specific TCRs.

The TCR comes from an adult in good health. Sequences were derived from peripheral blood, sampled on day 0 of AZD1222 vaccination.

Here the CDR3 reads CASSLGPPYEQYF. The CDR3, as DNA: TGTGCCAGCAGTTTGGGACCTCCCTACGAGCAGTACTTC. J is TRBJ2-7 and V is TRBV12-3 or TRBV12-4; possibly TRBD1 or TRBD2 for D (5 bases each). V lost 3 bases and J 2 bases, leaving 8 bases between the germline ends. CDR3 length: 13 residues.